This passage covers 32 T cell receptor beta chains from one sample sequenced in a study of OX40 agonist ivuxolimab in advanced cancers. Method: immunoSEQ multiplex PCR; TCRdb's copy keeps in-frame clones and lacks some. The sample gives roughly 100,000 clones, 87% of which show up once; 0.3% to 0.35% is in the top ten. Source: CD4+ or CD8+ T cells sorted from blood, taken in a trial of the OX40 agonist ivuxolimab. These receptors originate from an adult with an advanced solid tumor such as melanoma, head and neck, liver or kidney cancer.

The gene calls are TRBV4-2 and TRBJ2-3; D gene uncertain. This CDR3 contains 18 residues. V gave up 4 bases and J gave up 0 bases, with 20 bases separating them. Germline CDR1 reads LGHNA; CDR2 reads YNFKEQ. CDR3 loop: CASSPRSFRDPSTDTQYF. The CDR3 DNA follows: TGTGCCAGCAGCCCGCGAAGCTTCCGAGACCCCAGCACAGATACGCAGTATTTT.

This chain joins TRBV5-6 and TRBJ2-2, with TRBD1 matching over 7 bases. The germline V gene has CDR1 SGHDT and CDR2 YYEEEE. Trimming took 5 bases from V and 2 from J; bases not matched to a gene: 6. This CDR3 contains 15 residues. CDR3 nucleotide sequence: TGTGCCAGCAGTTTTGGGACAGTAAACACCGGGGAGCTGTTTTTT. This codes for CASSFGTVNTGELFF.

This clone was observed a few times. V usage is TRBV5-1 and J usage is TRBJ1-1; 7 positions agree with TRBD1. The CDR3 runs 15 residues. Germline CDR1 and CDR2: SGHRS and YFSETQ. The trim removed 4 bases at V and 4 bases at J, leaving 10 bases unmatched. For the CDR3, the DNA is TGCGCCAGCAGCGTCTCGACAGGGATGAGCACTGAAGCTTTCTTT. Protein sequence: CASSVSTGMSTEAFF.

The V call is TRBV28, the J call TRBJ1-4; maybe TRBD1 (5 bases). In germline, CDR1 is MDHEN, CDR2 SYDVKM. V lost 5 bases and J 10 bases, leaving 8 bases between the germline ends. This CDR3 contains 11 residues. The CDR3 DNA reads TGTGCCAGCAGTCTGCAGGGAAAACTGTTTTTT. Protein: CASSLQGKLFF.

In its sample, this clone was seen once. V usage is TRBV7-9 and J usage is TRBJ1-4, with D tentatively TRBD1 (5 bases). This CDR3 region has 13 residues. CDR1 and CDR2 from the germline V gene are SEHNR and FQNEAQ (reference sequence). The V gene lost 6 bases and the J gene lost 8 bases, with 13 bases spanning the gap. CDR3 coding DNA: TGTGCCAGCAGAGGGGTTGGGGAGGAAAAACTGTTTTTT. This translates into CASRGVGEEKLFF.

The chain has TRBV6-5 and TRBJ2-5, with TRBD2 identical over 11 bases. Losses at the gene ends were 5 bases for V and 7 bases for J; bases not matched to a gene: 3. The CDR3 has 13 amino acids. CDR1 is MNHEY, CDR2 SVGAGI, per germline. CDR3 sequence (DNA): TGTGCCAGCAGTGCTGGACTAGCGGGGACCCAGTACTTC. Residues: CASSAGLAGTQYF.

This clone was observed a handful of times. The chain has TRBV10-3 and TRBJ2-7; no clear D. The V end was cut by 4 bases, the J end by 5 bases, with 9 bases between. The CDR3 has 12 residues. In germline, CDR1 is ENHRY, CDR2 SYGVKD. The CDR3 DNA is TGTGCCATCAGTGTTGAAGGTGACGAGCAGTACTTC. It encodes CAISVEGDEQYF.

The chain joins TRBV7-3 to TRBJ2-7, with TRBD1 matching 12 bases. The trim removed 4 bases at V and 4 bases at J, leaving 5 bases unmatched. CDR1 and CDR2 from the germline V gene are SGHTA and FQGTGA. The CDR3 has 15 amino acids. This chain's CDR3 is CASSSGTGGTYEQYF. CDR3 sequence (DNA): TGTGCCAGCAGCTCCGGGACAGGGGGCACGTACGAGCAGTACTTC.

This sequence joins TRBV19 and TRBJ2-3, with 7 positions matching TRBD2. V gave up 6 bases and J gave up 0 bases; unmatched junction bases: 6. The CDR3 loop spans 15 amino acids. Germline V CDR1 and CDR2: LNHDA, SQIVND (reference sequence). CDR3 DNA: TGTGCCAGTAGATCCGGGGGGACTAGCACAGATACGCAGTATTTT. Translating gives CASRSGGTSTDTQYF.

V is TRBV4-3 and J is TRBJ1-2, with TRBD1 identical over 10 bases. This CDR3 is 15 amino acids long. Trimming removed 11 bases from V and 8 bases from J; junction bases left unmatched: 17. Germline CDR1 is LGHNA and CDR2 is YSLEER. DNA of the CDR3: TGCGCCTCCAAGTACAGGGGGACAGGGGAGTACGGCTACACCTTC. As protein: CASKYRGTGEYGYTF.

The chain combines TRBV9 with TRBJ2-7; 7 bases are a match to TRBD1. Germline V gene sequence: CDR1 SGDLS, CDR2 YYNGEE. There are 16 residues in the CDR3. Trimming cost V 0 bases and J 5 bases; bases outside gene matches: 11. CDR3 sequence reads: CASSVEMDRSFHEQYF. CDR3 sequence (DNA): TGTGCCAGCAGCGTAGAGATGGACAGGAGTTTCCACGAGCAGTACTTC. The full variable domain, with the rest looked up from reference TRBV9 and TRBJ2-7, is DSGVTQTPKHLITATGQRVTLRCSPRSGDLSVYWYQQSLDQGLQFLIQYYNGEERAKGNILERFSAQQFPDLHSELNLSSLELGDSALYFCASSVEMDRSFHEQYFGPGTRLTVT.

The chain recombines TRBV29-1 with TRBJ1-1; TRBD1 might be the D (5 bases). Germline V gives CDR1 SQVTM, CDR2 ANQGSEA. V lost 4 bases, J lost 10 bases, and 25 bases lay in between. This CDR3 region has 15 residues. CDR3 sequence: CSVANSLEGPGGAFF. In DNA form, the CDR3 reads TGCAGCGTTGCTAACTCACTGGAGGGCCCGGGGGGAGCTTTCTTT.

The V and J genes are TRBV19 and TRBJ1-2; 7 bases match TRBD1. CDR3 length: 17 amino acids. In germline, CDR1 is LNHDA, CDR2 SQIVND (reference sequence). The V gene end was trimmed by 5 bases and the J gene end by 3 bases; junction bases not matched to a gene: 15. CDR3 DNA sequence: TGTGCCAGTAGTCCTACCCCTCGACAGGGAACCGACTATGGCTACACCTTC. It translates to CASSPTPRQGTDYGYTF.

The rearrangement links TRBV30 to TRBJ2-1; the D is unclear. The CDR3 runs to 12 residues. Trimming took off 1 base at V and 5 bases at J, with 6 bases between the two ends. CDR1 is GTSNPN and CDR2 is SVGIG in the germline V gene (reference sequence). CDR3 coding DNA: TGTGCCTGGAGTGGGCGCCACAATGAGCAGTTCTTC. Translated, it gives CAWSGRHNEQFF.

V gene TRBV2 combines with J gene TRBJ1-6; 10 nucleotides line up with TRBD1. The CDR3 runs to 14 residues. The germline gives CDR1 SNHLY, CDR2 FYNNEI. Unmatched junction bases numbered 4, after V lost 5 bases and J lost 9 bases. The CDR3, as DNA: TGTGCCAGCAGTCCGGACAGGGGGATTTCACCCCTCCACTTT. This sequence encodes CASSPDRGISPLHF.

This clone was observed a single time. This chain joins TRBV5-1 and TRBJ1-1, with 7 bases lining up with TRBD1. CDR1 is SGHRS, CDR2 YFSETQ, per germline. The CDR3 spans 13 residues. The V segment lost 5 bases and the J segment 8 bases; nucleotides outside the gene matches: 9. The CDR3 DNA reads as TGCGCCAGCAGGCCTGCGAGGGGGCCAGAAGCTTTCTTT. Its protein is CASRPARGPEAFF.

The chain uses TRBV30 and TRBJ1-2, with 7 bases that match TRBD1. The germline gives CDR1 GTSNPN, CDR2 SVGIG (reference sequence). The length of the CDR3 is 13 residues. After removal of 1 base from V and 5 bases from J, the junction contained 4 bases not matched to a gene. Here the CDR3 DNA reads TGTGCCTGGAGTGGGGGGACAGATTATGGCTACACCTTC. Its protein is CAWSGGTDYGYTF. The full variable domain, in which reference TRBV30 and TRBJ1-2 provide the parts outside the CDR3, is SQTIHQWPATLVQPVGSPLSLECTVEGTSNPNLYWYRQAAGRGLQLLFYSVGIGQISSEVPQNLSASRPQDRQFILSSKKLLLSDSGFYLCAWSGGTDYGYTFGSGTRLTVV.

The chain employs TRBV6-1 and TRBJ2-7, with D possibly TRBD2 on 7 matching bases. The CDR3 has 14 amino acids. V dropped 3 bases and J dropped 2 bases, with 11 bases sitting between them. Germline V lookup: CDR1 MNHNS, CDR2 SASEGT. CDR3 bases: TGTGCCAGCAGTGAGCGGGGGCCTACCTACGAGCAGTACTTC. Encoded protein: CASSERGPTYEQYF.

The chain is built from TRBV6-1 and TRBJ2-5, with no clear D. Germline-derived CDR1 and CDR2 are MNHNS and SASEGT. The CDR3 loop spans 13 amino acids. Trimming pared 8 bases from V and 2 bases from J, leaving 12 bases between. The CDR3 sequence is CASRRSPQETQYF. CDR3 sequence (DNA): TGTGCCAGCCGCAGATCGCCGCAAGAGACCCAGTACTTC.

The chain is built from TRBV5-1 and TRBJ2-6, with 12 bases fitting TRBD2. The CDR3 extends over 18 amino acids. V shed 5 bases, J shed 0 bases, and the junction held 6 bases outside the gene matches. CDR1 is SGHRS, CDR2 YFSETQ, per germline. The CDR3 sequence: CASRTTSGGLSGANVLTF. The CDR3 DNA reads as TGCGCCAGCAGGACGACTAGCGGGGGCCTCTCTGGGGCCAACGTCCTGACTTTC.

The rearrangement uses TRBV19 and TRBJ1-2; no reliable D call. Germline V CDR1 and CDR2: LNHDA, SQIVND (reference sequence). Trimming left V 3 bases short and J 8 bases short, with 19 bases between. The CDR3 has 15 amino acids. CDR3 sequence (DNA): TGTGCCAGTAGTATGAGAGGGCCGCTGACAAGGGGCTACACCTTC. As protein: CASSMRGPLTRGYTF. Together with reference TRBV19 and TRBJ1-2, the CDR3 gives the full variable domain: DGGITQSPKYLFRKEGQNVTLSCEQNLNHDAMYWYRQDPGQGLRLIYYSQIVNDFQKGDIAEGYSVSREKKESFPLTVTSAQKNPTAFYLCASSMRGPLTRGYTFGSGTRLTVV.

V usage is TRBV2 and J usage is TRBJ2-6; 8 bases are a match to TRBD1. The trim removed 4 bases at V and 2 bases at J, leaving 1 base unmatched. Germline V gene data show CDR1 as SNHLY and CDR2 as FYNNEI. This CDR3 spans 15 amino acids. CDR3 DNA sequence: TGTGCCAGCAGTGTACAGGGGGCTGGGGCCAACGTCCTGACTTTC. It specifies CASSVQGAGANVLTF.

A single count supports this clone. V usage is TRBV19 and J usage is TRBJ2-3; 10 positions agree with TRBD1. CDR3 length equals 16 residues. With V trimmed by 4 bases and J by 0 bases, 4 bases remained unmatched. Germline CDR1 is LNHDA and CDR2 is SQIVND (reference sequence). CDR3 sequence reads: CASSSRDRGSTDTQYF. In nucleotides, the CDR3 is TGTGCCAGTAGTAGCCGGGACAGGGGAAGCACAGATACGCAGTATTTT.

This clone was observed a few times. V usage is TRBV6-4 and J usage is TRBJ1-2; 12 bases are shared with TRBD1. CDR3 length equals 19 residues. Germline V gives CDR1 MRHNA, CDR2 SNTAGT. The V gene end was trimmed by 0 bases and the J gene end by 4 bases; junction bases not matched to a gene: 12. This chain's CDR3 is CASSDSMFGTGGFVYGYTF. The CDR3 DNA follows: TGTGCCAGCAGTGACTCGATGTTCGGGACAGGGGGCTTCGTCTATGGCTACACCTTC.

This sequence joins TRBV10-3 and TRBJ1-2, with D perhaps matching TRBD1 (6 bases). The CDR3 totals 15 residues. Germline V gene lookup returns CDR1 ENHRY and CDR2 SYGVKD. The V end lost 0 bases, the J end lost 6 bases, and 14 bases lay between the germline ends. Written as DNA, the CDR3 is TGTGCCATCAGTGAGTCGGGCGGCAGGGGCCATGGCTACACCTTC. Protein sequence: CAISESGGRGHGYTF.

This clone was detected once. The chain has TRBV15 and TRBJ2-1; TRBD2 matches 9 bases. The CDR3 runs to 14 residues. The junction had 9 bases not matched to a gene; V was cut back by 0 bases and J by 15 bases. CDR1 and CDR2 from the germline V gene are LNHNV and YYDKDF (reference sequence). Here the CDR3 reads CATSRESERGVPFF. The CDR3 DNA is TGTGCCACCAGCAGAGAATCCGAGCGGGGGGTTCCGTTCTTC. The full variable domain, with the rest looked up from reference TRBV15 and TRBJ2-1, is DAMVIQNPRYQVTQFGKPVTLSCSQTLNHNVMYWYQQKSSQAPKLLFHYYDKDFNNEADTPDNFQSRRPNTSFCFLDIRSPGLGDTAMYLCATSRESERGVPFFGPGTRLTVL.

This chain connects TRBV5-1 to TRBJ2-1, with 8 bases that match TRBD1. Germline-derived CDR1 and CDR2 are SGHRS and YFSETQ. CDR3 length: 14 residues. The junction had 7 bases not matched to a gene; V was cut back by 4 bases and J by 7 bases. CDR3 sequence reads: CASSPRTGQNEQFF. Written as DNA, the CDR3 is TGCGCCAGCAGCCCTCGGACAGGGCAGAATGAGCAGTTCTTC.

The chain employs TRBV6-4 and TRBJ1-2; D is unclear. This CDR3 has 14 amino acids. Germline values: CDR1 MRHNA, CDR2 SNTAGT. V was trimmed by 1 base and J by 4 bases, leaving 10 bases between them. The CDR3 is CASSDLRHFYGYTF. CDR3 bases: TGTGCCAGCAGTGACTTGAGACATTTCTATGGCTACACCTTC.

The gene calls are TRBV7-9 and TRBJ2-2; 9 positions agree with TRBD1. The CDR3 runs to 16 residues. The germline gives CDR1 SEHNR, CDR2 FQNEAQ (reference sequence). The V segment lost 6 bases and the J segment 1 base; nucleotides outside the gene matches: 6. The CDR3 sequence: CASRRTGQGNTGELFF. For the CDR3, the DNA is TGTGCCAGCAGAAGAACGGGACAGGGGAACACCGGGGAGCTGTTTTTT.

This sequence joins TRBV9 and TRBJ1-1; D is undetermined. The CDR3 runs 14 residues. With 0 bases removed from V and 1 base from J, the gap between germline ends came to 7 bases. The germline CDR1 and CDR2 sequences are SGDLS and YYNGEE. This CDR3 is CASSVGTGNTEAFF. In DNA form, the CDR3 reads TGTGCCAGCAGCGTAGGGACGGGGAACACTGAAGCTTTCTTT.

The V gene is TRBV29-1, the J gene TRBJ2-3; no definite D call. The CDR3 is 13 amino acids. V gave up 0 bases and J gave up 1 base, with 5 bases separating them. Germline V gives CDR1 SQVTM, CDR2 ANQGSEA. The CDR3 reads CSVEEQGTDTQYF. Here the CDR3 DNA reads TGCAGCGTTGAAGAACAAGGCACAGATACGCAGTATTTT.

The chain is built from TRBV11-1 and TRBJ1-3; D is undetermined. Trimming took 6 bases from V and 0 from J, leaving 12 bases between them. Germline V gives CDR1 SGHAT, CDR2 FQDESV (reference sequence). This CDR3 has 15 amino acids. In nucleotides, the CDR3 is TGTGCCAGCAGGAGGTGGGCTGACTCTGGAAACACCATATATTTT. This translates into CASRRWADSGNTIYF.